Following are 9 T cell receptor beta chains from one sample sequenced in a study of T cell repertoires in cytomegalovirus infection. MiXCR, applied by TCRdb to the reads, yields one record per CDR3 protein. The data show 650,000 to 850,000 distinct CDR3 sequences, under 35% seen once. The antigens these receptors bind are not known. Source: cultured CD8+ T cells from PBMCs, taken from culture after CMV antigen stimulation. The source of these receptors is a human donor in good health (CMV status not recorded). Some clones in this sample may be carry-over from other donors' samples.

This sequence joins TRBV25-1 and TRBJ1-2; 8 bases are shared with TRBD1. V shed 1 base and J 5 bases; nucleotides not matched to a gene: 6. The CDR3 loop spans 15 amino acids. Germline loops: CDR1 MGHDK, CDR2 SYGVNS. The CDR3 DNA reads TGTGCCAGCAGTGAATTCTGGACAGGGAGGTATGGCTACACCTTC. Its protein product is CASSEFWTGRYGYTF.

This clonotype was found many times. The chain joins TRBV7-9 to TRBJ2-1; D perhaps matches TRBD2 (6 bases). V lost 4 bases to trimming and J lost 0 bases, with 13 bases between them. The CDR3 loop spans 16 amino acids. The V gene's germline CDR1 is SEHNR and CDR2 FQNEAQ (reference sequence). In DNA form, the CDR3 reads TGTGCCAGCAGCTCGCGGGGAGAGAGCTCCTACAATGAGCAGTTCTTC. Its translation is CASSSRGESSYNEQFF.

This clonotype occurred a few times. The chain recombines TRBV4-1 with TRBJ2-5, with D perhaps TRBD2 (5 bases). V was trimmed by 0 bases and J by 4 bases, leaving 12 bases between them. CDR1 is MGHRA, CDR2 YSYEKL, per germline. The CDR3 is made up of 15 amino acids. The CDR3 DNA is TGCGCCAGCAGCCAAGATTTCGGGGATAGAGAGACCCAGTACTTC. Its protein is CASSQDFGDRETQYF.

The chain has TRBV20-1 and TRBJ2-3, with TRBD1 identical over 7 bases. The junction had 10 bases not matched to a gene; V was cut back by 5 bases and J by 2 bases. The CDR3 is 15 amino acids. In germline, CDR1 is DFQATT, CDR2 SNEGSKA (reference sequence). The CDR3 sequence: CSAWTGTENTDTQYF. In DNA form, the CDR3 reads TGCAGTGCTTGGACCGGGACAGAGAACACAGATACGCAGTATTTT.

At least ten counts were recorded for this clonotype. V is TRBV7-6 and J is TRBJ1-1; D perhaps matches TRBD1 (5 bases). The CDR3 runs to 14 residues. Germline CDR1 is SGHVS and CDR2 is FNYEAQ. V was clipped by 5 bases and J by 8 bases, with 18 bases between them. CDR3 protein: CASSPWAKHREAFF. CDR3 nucleotides: TGTGCCAGCAGCCCCTGGGCGAAGCACAGGGAAGCTTTCTTT.

The CDR3 coding sequence is TGTGCCAGCAGCCAGCCGGGGGACAGGGTCGTGCCTCGCACAGATACGCAGTATTTT. Translated, it gives CASSQPGDRVVPRTDTQYF. V and J are TRBV28 and TRBJ2-3; 9 nucleotides match TRBD1. V lost 6 bases to trimming and J lost 1 base; unmatched junction nucleotides: 17. The CDR3 is made up of 19 amino acids. CDR1 and CDR2 (germline): MDHEN, SYDVKM.

This chain links TRBV19 with TRBJ1-1, with D possibly TRBD1 on 6 matching bases. V was clipped by 7 bases and J by 7 bases, with 16 bases between them. This CDR3 contains 13 residues. CDR1 is LNHDA, CDR2 SQIVND, per germline (reference sequence). CDR3 in DNA: TGTGCCAGTACCTTCGACAGGACTATTGAAGCTTTCTTT. This codes for CASTFDRTIEAFF.

The V call is TRBV5-4, the J call TRBJ1-3, with D possibly being TRBD1 (6 bases). Between the trimmed V and J ends, which lost 4 bases and 2 bases, there was a span of 13 bases. The CDR3 loop spans 15 amino acids. Germline assignment: CDR1 SGHNT and CDR2 YYREEE (reference sequence). The CDR3, as DNA: TGTGCCAGCAGCACACAGGGAGCCCCTGGAAACACCATATATTTT. This sequence encodes CASSTQGAPGNTIYF.

This clonotype was observed a single time. The chain is built from TRBV15 and TRBJ2-2; D is undetermined. The CDR3 length is 11 residues. Germline values: CDR1 LNHNV, CDR2 YYDKDF (reference sequence). Between the trimmed V and J ends, which lost 4 bases and 5 bases, there was a span of 2 bases. The CDR3 DNA reads as TGTGCCACCAGCACGACCGGGGAGCTGTTTTTT. Translating it yields CATSTTGELFF.